One sample yielded the 22 T cell receptor beta chains listed below, sequenced in a study of monozygotic twins with inflammatory bowel disease. TCRdb reprocessed the 5' RACE reads, with one entry per CDR3 protein and no DNA. The listing contains 300,000 to 400,000 distinct CDR3 sequences. Sequencing was carried out using blood. The receptors shown here come from a human donor with ulcerative colitis or Crohn's disease, or a healthy co-twin of an affected twin (not recorded which).

The V call is TRBV4-3, the J call TRBJ2-7; TCRdb's assignment of TRBD1 cannot be checked, as there is no DNA. Germline V gene lookup returns CDR1 LGHNA and CDR2 YSLEER. CDR3 length equals 15 residues. CDR3 amino acids: CASSQDWGGTYEQYF.

The J gene is TRBJ2-5, the V gene TRBV12-3 or TRBV12-4; TCRdb's D call of TRBD1 is untestable without DNA. The CDR3 sequence is 13 residues long. The CDR3 here is CASSLGRDETQYF.

This rearrangement joins TRBV24-1 to TRBJ1-5; TCRdb proposes TRBD1, but this gene call is untestable without DNA. The germline gives CDR1 KGHDR, CDR2 SFDVKD. The CDR3 extends over 16 amino acids. The chain's CDR3 is CATSAGTGGSNQPQHF.

CDR3 region: CSAPVLTGSYEQYF. The chain uses TRBV20-1 and TRBJ2-7; the TCRdb call, TRBD1, lacks DNA for checking. Germline CDR1 reads DFQATT; CDR2 reads SNEGSKA (reference sequence). The CDR3 is 14 amino acids.

V and J are TRBV19 and TRBJ2-1; TCRdb returns TRBD2, unconfirmable since there is no DNA. From germline, CDR1 is LNHDA and CDR2 SQIVND (reference sequence). The CDR3 is made up of 13 amino acids. The CDR3 loop reads CASCSGEYNEQFF. The full variable domain, in which reference TRBV19 and TRBJ2-1 provide the parts outside the CDR3, is DGGITQSPKYLFRKEGQNVTLSCEQNLNHDAMYWYRQDPGQGLRLIYYSQIVNDFQKGDIAEGYSVSREKKESFPLTVTSAQKNPTAFYLCASCSGEYNEQFFGPGTRLTVL.

The J gene is TRBJ2-4, the V gene TRBV18; TCRdb proposes TRBD1, but this gene call is untestable without DNA. The CDR3 covers 13 residues. CDR1 is KGHSH, CDR2 LQKENI, per germline. The CDR3 protein is CASSPRDRGLQYF. The variable domain in full, completed from reference TRBV18 and TRBJ2-4, reads NAGVMQNPRHLVRRRGQEARLRCSPMKGHSHVYWYRQLPEEGLKFMVYLQKENIIDESGMPKERFSAEFPKEGPSILRIQQVVRGDSAAYFCASSPRDRGLQYFGAGTRLSVL.

This chain connects TRBV12-3 or TRBV12-4 to TRBJ2-1; TCRdb designates TRBD2, a call that cannot be tested without DNA. This CDR3 has 18 amino acids. The CDR3 loop reads CASSPGSGRQSSYNEQFF.

The V call is TRBV10-3, the J call TRBJ2-2; with no DNA, the TCRdb D assignment of TRBD1 cannot be verified. The CDR3 runs 15 residues. Per germline, CDR1 ENHRY and CDR2 SYGVKD. The CDR3: CAINAGGDNTGELFF.

This chain joins TRBV6-4 and TRBJ2-3; the D call of TRBD2 rests on TCRdb alone, since no DNA is present to check it. The CDR3 covers 15 residues. Per the germline V gene, CDR1 is MRHNA and CDR2 is SNTAGT. CDR3 in amino acids: CASSVLAGGPDRQYF.

The chain couples TRBV13 to TRBJ2-3; the TRBD1 assignment by TCRdb is unverifiable without DNA. Germline CDR1 PRHDT, CDR2 FYEKMQ (reference sequence). CDR3 length equals 17 residues. The CDR3 reads CASSSDNDRPSTDTQYF.

The chain has TRBV6-1 and TRBJ1-1; there is no DNA to check the TCRdb D call of TRBD1. Germline V CDR1 and CDR2: MNHNS, SASEGT. The CDR3 sequence is 17 residues long. The CDR3 here is CASSENRDRIPWVEAFF.

The CDR3 loop is CASSPRSPSGGSTDTQYF. This sequence joins TRBV7-3 and TRBJ2-3; TCRdb picks TRBD2, but there is no DNA to check that call. Germline V gives CDR1 SGHTA, CDR2 FQGTGA. The CDR3 sequence is 18 residues long.

The chain joins TRBV30 to TRBJ2-2; TCRdb selects TRBD1, and the lack of DNA leaves this call unchecked. The V gene's germline CDR1 is GTSNPN and CDR2 SVGIG (reference sequence). The CDR3 spans 15 residues. The CDR3 here is CAWSVFQGNTGELFF.

The genes are TRBV7-9 and TRBJ1-1. Germline CDR1 and CDR2: SEHNR and FQNEAQ (reference sequence). This CDR3 has 13 residues. The CDR3 spells CASSPHSTPEAFF.

This chain joins TRBV7-2 and TRBJ2-1; TCRdb's assignment of TRBD2 cannot be checked, as there is no DNA. This CDR3 has 15 amino acids. The germline V gene has CDR1 SGHTA and CDR2 FQGNSA. The chain's CDR3 is CASSLLTSLENEQFF.

The chain employs TRBV29-1 and TRBJ2-3; there is no DNA to check the TCRdb D call of TRBD2. The germline V gene has CDR1 SQVTM and CDR2 ANQGSEA. The CDR3 spans 14 residues. CDR3 sequence reads: CSVSDGRSTDTQYF.

V is TRBV7-2 and J is TRBJ2-7. The CDR3 loop spans 15 amino acids. Germline values: CDR1 SGHTA, CDR2 FQGNSA. The CDR3 region is CASCETRNANYEQYF.

This sequence joins TRBV15 and TRBJ2-7. CDR1 is LNHNV, CDR2 YYDKDF, per germline (reference sequence). There are 15 residues in the CDR3. The CDR3 is CATSRDLAAAYEQYF.

The chain joins TRBV18 to TRBJ2-5. Germline V gives CDR1 KGHSH, CDR2 LQKENI. The CDR3 spans 13 residues. CDR3 in amino acids: CASSQQGGETQYF. Full variable domain (missing parts from reference TRBV18 and TRBJ2-5): NAGVMQNPRHLVRRRGQEARLRCSPMKGHSHVYWYRQLPEEGLKFMVYLQKENIIDESGMPKERFSAEFPKEGPSILRIQQVVRGDSAAYFCASSQQGGETQYFGPGTRLLVL.

The rearrangement links TRBV9 to TRBJ2-7; lacking DNA, the TRBD1 call made by TCRdb goes unchecked. Germline lookup yields CDR1 SGDLS and CDR2 YYNGEE. This CDR3 has 16 amino acids. The CDR3 here is CASSVDPRTGTYEQYF.

The chain is built from TRBV11-2 and TRBJ2-1; TCRdb's D call, TRBD1, is unchecked because there is no DNA. Germline V CDR1 and CDR2: SGHAT, FQNNGV. The CDR3 consists of 16 residues. CDR3: CASSALTGKPYNEQFF.

J is TRBJ2-5 and V is TRBV7-9; TCRdb's D call of TRBD1 is untestable without DNA. This CDR3 has 14 amino acids. Germline CDR1 is SEHNR and CDR2 is FQNEAQ (reference sequence). The CDR3: CASSLVTGEETQYF.